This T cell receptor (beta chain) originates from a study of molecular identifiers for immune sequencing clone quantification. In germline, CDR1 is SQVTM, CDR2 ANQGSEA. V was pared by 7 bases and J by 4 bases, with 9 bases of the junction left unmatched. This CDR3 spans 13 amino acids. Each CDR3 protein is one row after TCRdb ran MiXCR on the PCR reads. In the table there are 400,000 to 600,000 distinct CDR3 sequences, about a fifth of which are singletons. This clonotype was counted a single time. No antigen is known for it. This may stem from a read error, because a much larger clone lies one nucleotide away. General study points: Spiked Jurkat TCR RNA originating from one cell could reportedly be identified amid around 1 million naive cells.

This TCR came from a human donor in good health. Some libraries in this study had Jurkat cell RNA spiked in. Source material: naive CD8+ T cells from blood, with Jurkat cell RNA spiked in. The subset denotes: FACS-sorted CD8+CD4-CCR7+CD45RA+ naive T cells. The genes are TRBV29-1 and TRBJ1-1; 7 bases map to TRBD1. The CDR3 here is CSATGQGVTEAFF. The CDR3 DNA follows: TGCAGCGCGACAGGGCAGGGGGTCACTGAAGCTTTCTTT. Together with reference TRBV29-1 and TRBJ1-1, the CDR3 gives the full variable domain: SAVISQKPSRDICQRGTSLTIQCQVDSQVTMMFWYRQQPGQSLTLIATANQGSEATYESGFVIDKFPISRPNLTFSTLTVSNMSPEDSSIYLCSATGQGVTEAFFGQGTRLTVV.